Presented here are 5 T cell receptor beta chains from one specimen sequenced in a study of blood T cells in healthy people across ages. The second PCR ran about 6 to 12 cycles with a sample-barcoded 5' primer and J-beta primers. From the 5' RACE reads, TCRdb called clonotypes with MiXCR, one entry per CDR3 protein. This table holds 910,000 or so distinct CDR3 sequences, roughly 51% found once. Sequencing was carried out using blood. The receptors come from an older woman in good health.

J is TRBJ2-5 and V is TRBV28, with D perhaps matching TRBD2 (5 bases). The J call may be wrong; the DNA end is better matched by TRBJ2-7. The CDR3 has 13 amino acids. CDR1 is MDHEN, CDR2 SYDVKM, per germline. The CDR3 DNA sequence: TGTGCCAGCAGTAGCGGTACTCCGGGCGAGCAGTACTTC. Translated, it gives CASSSGTPGEQYF.

For this clonotype: One end of the junction does not line up with germline, which may come from a read error. The gene calls are TRBV20-1 and TRBJ2-1; D tentatively reads TRBD1 or TRBD2 (5 bases each). Germline loops: CDR1 DFQATT, CDR2 SNEGSKA (reference sequence). The CDR3 runs 16 residues. The CDR3 nucleotides read TGCAGTGCAAGAGTAACAAGGGGCGGGTCCTACAATGAGCAGTTCTTC. Translating it yields CSARVTRGGSYNEQFF.

The V and J genes are TRBV10-3 and TRBJ2-5; a possible D gene is TRBD1 (5 bases). The J call could be wrong; TRBJ2-7 is a better fit for the DNA end. CDR3 length equals 14 residues. The V gene's germline CDR1 is ENHRY and CDR2 SYGVKD. The CDR3 bases are TGTGCCATTGGCACAGGAGATGGTGTCTACGAGCAGTACTTC. Amino acids: CAIGTGDGVYEQYF.

This clonotype appeared a single time. This chain uses TRBV7-9 with TRBJ2-1, with D tentatively TRBD1 (5 bases). CDR1 and CDR2 from the germline V gene are SEHNR and FQNEAQ (reference sequence). The CDR3 spans 14 residues. V lost 6 bases and J lost 4, with 13 bases in between. The CDR3 loop is CASRAGFRYNEQFF. Written as DNA, the CDR3 is TGTGCCAGCAGGGCAGGGTTTAGGTACAATGAGCAGTTCTTC.

This rearrangement joins TRBV20-1 to TRBJ2-1, with D unresolved. Trimming shortened V by 6 bases and J by 5 bases, and 11 bases separated the two germline ends. CDR3 length: 12 residues. The germline gives CDR1 DFQATT, CDR2 SNEGSKA (reference sequence). For the CDR3, the DNA is TGCAGTGCACAGTCTTCGGACAATGAGCAGTTCTTC. Its protein is CSAQSSDNEQFF.